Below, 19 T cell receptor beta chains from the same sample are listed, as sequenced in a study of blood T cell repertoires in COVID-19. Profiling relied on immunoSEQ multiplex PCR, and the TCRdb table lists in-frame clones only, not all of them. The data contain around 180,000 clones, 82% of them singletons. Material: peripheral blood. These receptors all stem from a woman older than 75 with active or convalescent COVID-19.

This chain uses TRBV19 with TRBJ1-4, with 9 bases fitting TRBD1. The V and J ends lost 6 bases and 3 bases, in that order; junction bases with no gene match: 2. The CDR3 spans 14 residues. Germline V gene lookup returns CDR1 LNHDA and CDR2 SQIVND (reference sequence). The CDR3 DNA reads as TGTGCCAGTAGGAGACAGGGGGCTAATGAAAAACTGTTTTTT. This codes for CASRRQGANEKLFF.

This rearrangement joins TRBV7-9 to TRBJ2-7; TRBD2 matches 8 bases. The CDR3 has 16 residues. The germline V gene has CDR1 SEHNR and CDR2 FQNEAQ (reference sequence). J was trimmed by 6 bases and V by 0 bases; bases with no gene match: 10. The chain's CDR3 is CASSLAFGAGEGEQYF. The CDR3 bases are TGTGCCAGCAGCTTAGCCTTCGGAGCGGGAGAGGGCGAGCAGTACTTC.

The CDR3 DNA is TGTGCCAGCAGCCAAGGGTCGGGGGACACCATATATTTT. Translated, it gives CASSQGSGDTIYF. V usage is TRBV7-3 and J usage is TRBJ1-3; D might be TRBD1 (5 bases). Germline lookup yields CDR1 SGHTA and CDR2 FQGTGA. Trimming took 5 bases from V and 8 from J, leaving 13 bases between them. CDR3 length: 13 residues.

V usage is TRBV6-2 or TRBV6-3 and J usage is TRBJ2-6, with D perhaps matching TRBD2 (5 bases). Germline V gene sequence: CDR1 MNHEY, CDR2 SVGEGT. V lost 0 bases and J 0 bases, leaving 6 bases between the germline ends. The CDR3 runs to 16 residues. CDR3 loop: CASSYSAGSGANVLTF. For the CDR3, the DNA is TGTGCCAGCAGTTACTCGGCGGGCTCTGGGGCCAACGTCCTGACTTTC.

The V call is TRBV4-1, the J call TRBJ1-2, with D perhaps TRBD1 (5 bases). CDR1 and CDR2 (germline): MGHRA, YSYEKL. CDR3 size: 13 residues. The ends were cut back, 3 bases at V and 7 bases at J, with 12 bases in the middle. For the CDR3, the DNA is TGCGCCAGCAGCCAGGGGCCCGGGGGTGGCTACACCTTC. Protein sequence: CASSQGPGGGYTF.

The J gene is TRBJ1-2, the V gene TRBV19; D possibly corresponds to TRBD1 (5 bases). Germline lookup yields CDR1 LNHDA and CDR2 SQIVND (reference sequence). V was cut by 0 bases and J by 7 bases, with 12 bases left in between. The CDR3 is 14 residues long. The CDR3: CASSIDVPGRGYTF. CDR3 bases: TGTGCCAGTAGTATAGATGTCCCAGGGCGTGGCTACACCTTC.

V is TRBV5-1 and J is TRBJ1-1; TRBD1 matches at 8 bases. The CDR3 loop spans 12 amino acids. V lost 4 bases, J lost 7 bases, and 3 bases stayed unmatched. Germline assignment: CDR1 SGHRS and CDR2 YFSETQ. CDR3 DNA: TGCGCCAGCAGCATCAGGGGGCGTGAAGCTTTCTTT. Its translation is CASSIRGREAFF.

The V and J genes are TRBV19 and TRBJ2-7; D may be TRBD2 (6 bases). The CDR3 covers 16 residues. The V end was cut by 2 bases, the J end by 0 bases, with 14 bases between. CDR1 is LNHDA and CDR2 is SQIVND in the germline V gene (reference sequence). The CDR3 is CASSISAGKSSYEQYF. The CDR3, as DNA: TGTGCCAGTAGTATATCGGCGGGGAAGAGCTCCTACGAGCAGTACTTC. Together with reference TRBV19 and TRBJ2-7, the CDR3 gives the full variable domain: DGGITQSPKYLFRKEGQNVTLSCEQNLNHDAMYWYRQDPGQGLRLIYYSQIVNDFQKGDIAEGYSVSREKKESFPLTVTSAQKNPTAFYLCASSISAGKSSYEQYFGPGTRLTVT.

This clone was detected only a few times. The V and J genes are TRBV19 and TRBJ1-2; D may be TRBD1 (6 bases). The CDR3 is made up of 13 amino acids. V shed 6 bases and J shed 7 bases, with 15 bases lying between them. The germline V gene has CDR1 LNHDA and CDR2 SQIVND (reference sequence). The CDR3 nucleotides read TGTGCCAGTAGCCCCCCAGGGGCTGGTGGCTACACCTTC. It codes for CASSPPGAGGYTF.

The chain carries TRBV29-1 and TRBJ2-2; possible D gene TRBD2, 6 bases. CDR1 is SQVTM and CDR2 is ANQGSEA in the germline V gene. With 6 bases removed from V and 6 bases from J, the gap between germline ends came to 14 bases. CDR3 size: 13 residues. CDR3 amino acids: CSVGDLASGELFF. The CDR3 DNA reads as TGCAGCGTGGGGGATCTAGCGTCCGGGGAGCTGTTTTTT.

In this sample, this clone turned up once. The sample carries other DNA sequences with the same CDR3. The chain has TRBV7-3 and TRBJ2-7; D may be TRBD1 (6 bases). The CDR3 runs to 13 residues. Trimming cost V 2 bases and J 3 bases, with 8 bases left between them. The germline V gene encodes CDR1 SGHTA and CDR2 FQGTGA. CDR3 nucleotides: TGTGCCAGCAGCTTAGCAGGGGACTACGAGCAGTACTTC. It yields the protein CASSLAGDYEQYF.

CDR3 loop: CASSLRTGGVGETQYF. The CDR3 DNA is TGCGCCAGCAGCTTAAGGACAGGGGGAGTAGGAGAGACCCAGTACTTC. The rearrangement uses TRBV5-1 and TRBJ2-5; 10 bases align to TRBD1. The CDR3 loop spans 16 amino acids. The ends lost 2 bases at V and 4 bases at J; junction bases unmatched: 8. Germline V CDR1 and CDR2: SGHRS, YFSETQ. Looking up the rest from reference TRBV5-1 and TRBJ2-5 gives the full variable domain: KAGVTQTPRYLIKTRGQQVTLSCSPISGHRSVSWYQQTPGQGLQFLFEYFSETQRNKGNFPGRFSGRQFSNSRSEMNVSTLELGDSALYLCASSLRTGGVGETQYFGPGTRLLVL.

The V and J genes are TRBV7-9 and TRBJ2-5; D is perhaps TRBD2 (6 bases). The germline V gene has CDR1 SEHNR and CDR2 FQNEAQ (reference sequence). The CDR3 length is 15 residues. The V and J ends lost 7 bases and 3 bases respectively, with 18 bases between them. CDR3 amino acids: CASTKTGTPEETQYF. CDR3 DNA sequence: TGTGCCAGCACCAAAACCGGGACTCCCGAAGAGACCCAGTACTTC.

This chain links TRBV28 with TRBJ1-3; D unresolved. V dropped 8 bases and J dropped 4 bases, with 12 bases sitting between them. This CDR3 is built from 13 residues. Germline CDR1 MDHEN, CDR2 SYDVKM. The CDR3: CASVQFSGNTIYF. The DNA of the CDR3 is TGTGCCAGCGTTCAGTTCTCAGGAAACACCATATATTTT.

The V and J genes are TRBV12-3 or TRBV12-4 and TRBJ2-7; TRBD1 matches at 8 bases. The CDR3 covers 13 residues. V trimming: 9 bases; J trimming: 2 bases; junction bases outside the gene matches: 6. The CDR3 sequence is CASGTGYPYEQYF. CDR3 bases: TGTGCCAGTGGGACAGGTTATCCCTACGAGCAGTACTTC.

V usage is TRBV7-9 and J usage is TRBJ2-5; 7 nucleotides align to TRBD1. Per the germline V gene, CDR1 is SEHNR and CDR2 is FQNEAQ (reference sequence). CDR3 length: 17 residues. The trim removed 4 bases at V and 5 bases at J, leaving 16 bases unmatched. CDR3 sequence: CASSSLRGPEGIETQYF. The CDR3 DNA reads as TGTGCCAGCAGCTCACTAAGGGGGCCTGAAGGGATTGAGACCCAGTACTTC.

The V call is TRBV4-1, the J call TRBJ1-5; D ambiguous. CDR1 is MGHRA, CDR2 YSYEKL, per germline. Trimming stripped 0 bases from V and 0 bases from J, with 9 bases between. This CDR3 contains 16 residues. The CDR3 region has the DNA TGCGCCAGCAGCCAAGATCCGGGGAATAGCAATCAGCCCCAGCATTTT. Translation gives CASSQDPGNSNQPQHF.

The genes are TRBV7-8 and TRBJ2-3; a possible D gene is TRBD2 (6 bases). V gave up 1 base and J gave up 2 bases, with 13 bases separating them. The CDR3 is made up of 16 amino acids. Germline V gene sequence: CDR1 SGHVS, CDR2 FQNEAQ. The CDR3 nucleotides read TGTGCCAGCAGCTTAGTTGGTAGCGGAACCACAGATACGCAGTATTTT. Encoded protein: CASSLVGSGTTDTQYF.

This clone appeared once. The CDR3 sequence is CASGLAGGVDTQYF. In nucleotides, the CDR3 is TGCGCCAGCGGACTAGCGGGAGGTGTAGATACGCAGTATTTT. This chain connects TRBV5-1 to TRBJ2-3; the match to TRBD2 covers 14 bases. Trimming cost V 7 bases and J 5 bases; bases outside gene matches: 3. The length of the CDR3 is 14 residues. CDR1 and CDR2 (germline): SGHRS, YFSETQ.